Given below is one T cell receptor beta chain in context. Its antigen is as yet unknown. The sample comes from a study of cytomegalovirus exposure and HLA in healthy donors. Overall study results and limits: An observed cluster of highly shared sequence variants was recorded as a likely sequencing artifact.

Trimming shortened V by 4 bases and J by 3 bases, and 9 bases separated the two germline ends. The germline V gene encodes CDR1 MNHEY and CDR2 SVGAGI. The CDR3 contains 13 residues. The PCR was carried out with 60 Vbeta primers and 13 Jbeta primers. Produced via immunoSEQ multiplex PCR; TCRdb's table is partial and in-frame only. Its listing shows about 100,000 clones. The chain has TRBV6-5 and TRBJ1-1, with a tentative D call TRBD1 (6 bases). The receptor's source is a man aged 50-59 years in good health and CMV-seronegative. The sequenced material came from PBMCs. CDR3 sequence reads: CASSSTGYTEAFF. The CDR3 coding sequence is TGTGCCAGCAGTTCCACAGGGTACACTGAAGCTTTCTTT.